The sequence of this T cell receptor (beta chain) was determined in a study of radiotherapy plus CTLA-4 blockade in lung cancer. General study findings and limits: Tumor-origin TCR clones grew in blood after radiotherapy plus ipilimumab. Best predicting response, reportedly, were early blood T cell clone dynamics, with interferon-beta.

The table came from immunoSEQ multiplex PCR; TCRdb's copy has only in-frame clones and leaves some out. The repertoire holds tens of thousands of clones, with 55% to 80% as singletons. Note on this clone: The antigen is unknown.

The V gene's germline CDR1 is SQVTM and CDR2 ANQGSEA. Trimming at V came to 6 bases and at J to 0 bases, leaving 8 bases not matched to a gene. This CDR3 has 15 residues. Sequenced material: peripheral blood, taken from a patient treated with radiotherapy plus ipilimumab. The V and J genes are TRBV29-1 and TRBJ2-3; 8 bases match TRBD1. The TCR comes from a human donor with non-small cell lung cancer who had a complete response to radiotherapy plus ipilimumab. The chain's CDR3 is CSVRTWTGSTDTQYF. The DNA for the CDR3 is TGCAGCGTCCGGACCTGGACAGGGAGCACAGATACGCAGTATTTT.